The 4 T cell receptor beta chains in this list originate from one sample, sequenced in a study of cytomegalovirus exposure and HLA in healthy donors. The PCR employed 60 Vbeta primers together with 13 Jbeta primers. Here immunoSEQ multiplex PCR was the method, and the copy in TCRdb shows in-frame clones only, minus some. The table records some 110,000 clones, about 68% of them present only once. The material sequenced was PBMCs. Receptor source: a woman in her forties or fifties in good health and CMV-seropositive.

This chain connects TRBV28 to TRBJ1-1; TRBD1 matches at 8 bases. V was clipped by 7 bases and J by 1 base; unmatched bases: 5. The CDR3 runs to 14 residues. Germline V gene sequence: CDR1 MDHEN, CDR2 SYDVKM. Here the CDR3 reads CASTPDRENTEAFF. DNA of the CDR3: TGTGCCAGCACGCCGGACAGGGAGAACACTGAAGCTTTCTTT. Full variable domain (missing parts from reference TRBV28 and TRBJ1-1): DVKVTQSSRYLVKRTGEKVFLECVQDMDHENMFWYRQDPGLGLRLIYFSYDVKMKEKGDIPEGYSVSREKKERFSLILESASTNQTSMYLCASTPDRENTEAFFGQGTRLTVV.

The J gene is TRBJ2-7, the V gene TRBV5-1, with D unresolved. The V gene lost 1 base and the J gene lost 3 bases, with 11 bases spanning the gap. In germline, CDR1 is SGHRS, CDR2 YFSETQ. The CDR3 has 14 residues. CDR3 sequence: CASSLSVLGYEQYF. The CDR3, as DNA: TGCGCCAGCAGCTTGTCGGTCCTCGGCTACGAGCAGTACTTC. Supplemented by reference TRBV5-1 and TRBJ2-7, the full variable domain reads KAGVTQTPRYLIKTRGQQVTLSCSPISGHRSVSWYQQTPGQGLQFLFEYFSETQRNKGNFPGRFSGRQFSNSRSEMNVSTLELGDSALYLCASSLSVLGYEQYFGPGTRLTVT.

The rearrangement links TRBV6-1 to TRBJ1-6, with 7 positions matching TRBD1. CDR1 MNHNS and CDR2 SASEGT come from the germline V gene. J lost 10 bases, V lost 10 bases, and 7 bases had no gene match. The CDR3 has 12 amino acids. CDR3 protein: CATDRVESPLHF. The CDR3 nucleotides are TGTGCCACCGACAGGGTTGAATCACCCCTCCACTTT.

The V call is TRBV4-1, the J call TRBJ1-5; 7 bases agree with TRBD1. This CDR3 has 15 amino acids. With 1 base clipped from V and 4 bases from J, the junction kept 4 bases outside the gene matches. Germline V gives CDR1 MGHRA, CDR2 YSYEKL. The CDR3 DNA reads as TGCGCCAGCAGCCAAGTTCCGGGACAGAATCAGCCCCAGCATTTT. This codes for CASSQVPGQNQPQHF.